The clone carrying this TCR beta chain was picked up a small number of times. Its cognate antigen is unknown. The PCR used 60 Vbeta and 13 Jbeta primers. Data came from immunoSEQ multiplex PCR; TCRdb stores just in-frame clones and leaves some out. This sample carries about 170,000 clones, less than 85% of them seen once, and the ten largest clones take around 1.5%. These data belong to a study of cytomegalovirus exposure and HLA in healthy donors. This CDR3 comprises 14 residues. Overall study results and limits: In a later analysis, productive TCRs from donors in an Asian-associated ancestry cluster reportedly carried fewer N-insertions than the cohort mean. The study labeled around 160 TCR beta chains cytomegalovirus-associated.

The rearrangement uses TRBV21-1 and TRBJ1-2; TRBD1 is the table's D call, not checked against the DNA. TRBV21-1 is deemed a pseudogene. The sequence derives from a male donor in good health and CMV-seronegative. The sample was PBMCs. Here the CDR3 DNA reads TGTGCCAGCAGGTGGGCAGGGCCGGCGCGGGGCTACACCTTC. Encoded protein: CASRWAGPARGYTF.